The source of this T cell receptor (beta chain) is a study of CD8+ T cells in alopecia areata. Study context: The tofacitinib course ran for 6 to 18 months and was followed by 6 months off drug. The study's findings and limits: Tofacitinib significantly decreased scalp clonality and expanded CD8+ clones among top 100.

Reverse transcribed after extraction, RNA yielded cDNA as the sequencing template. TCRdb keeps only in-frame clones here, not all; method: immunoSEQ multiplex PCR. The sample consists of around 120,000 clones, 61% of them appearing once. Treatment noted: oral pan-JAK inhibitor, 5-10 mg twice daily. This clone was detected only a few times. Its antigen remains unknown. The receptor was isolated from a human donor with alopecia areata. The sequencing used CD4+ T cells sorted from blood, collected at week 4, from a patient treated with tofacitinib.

CDR3 amino acids: CSVERGVTYNEQFF. DNA for the CDR3: TGCAGCGTTGAGAGAGGGGTTACCTACAATGAGCAGTTCTTC. The chain recombines TRBV29-1 with TRBJ2-1, with D perhaps matching TRBD1 or TRBD2 (5 bases each). The CDR3 sequence is 14 residues long. Germline CDR1 SQVTM, CDR2 ANQGSEA. Trimming cost V 3 bases and J 2 bases, with 11 bases left between them.